These 13 T cell receptor beta chains share one sample of origin, sequenced in a study of identical twins listed by TCRdb under 2016. Library preparation was by 5' RACE. Sequenced on an Illumina HiSeq 2000. The public reads were quality trimmed at Q25 with fastp and then assembled into clones with MiXCR by TCRdb, keeping productive beta chains. One record per CDR3 amino acid sequence lists the most common genes and DNA. Counted in this sample were around 230,000 distinct CDR3 sequences; over 8% of them appeared once. Jointly, the top ten make up roughly 5% of the sample. The sequenced sample was memory (CD45RO+) T cells sorted from blood. In light of the paper, this sample's cell subset or site label describes: CD45RO+ enriched T cells. These receptors were collected from a woman in her late teens or twenties in good health.

In its sample, this clonotype was seen a few times. V usage is TRBV5-1 and J usage is TRBJ2-5; D is perhaps TRBD2 (5 bases). Germline loops: CDR1 SGHRS, CDR2 YFSETQ. The CDR3 is made up of 16 amino acids. V was shortened by 1 base and J by 4 bases, with 17 bases between the two germline ends. The CDR3 sequence is CASSLNPANEGETQYF. CDR3 DNA: TGCGCCAGCAGCTTGAACCCCGCCAACGAGGGAGAGACCCAGTACTTC.

This clonotype was seen ten or more times. The chain couples TRBV12-3 or TRBV12-4 to TRBJ2-5, with 8 bases that match TRBD2. V shed 3 bases, J shed 3 bases, and the junction held 12 bases outside the gene matches. The length of the CDR3 is 17 residues. CDR3 coding DNA: TGTGCCAGCAGTTTTTCCTTTAGCGGGAAGAGTGAAGAGACCCAGTACTTC. This sequence encodes CASSFSFSGKSEETQYF.

This clonotype was recorded a few times. This chain's CDR3 is CASSLGWATDTQYF. CDR3 DNA: TGTGCCAGCAGCTTGGGTTGGGCCACAGATACGCAGTATTTT. The V and J genes are TRBV5-6 and TRBJ2-3; D is undetermined. Per germline, CDR1 SGHDT and CDR2 YYEEEE. The CDR3 consists of 14 residues. V was trimmed by 0 bases and J by 2 bases, leaving 7 bases between them.

The chain employs TRBV3-1 and TRBJ1-1; D gene unclear. The length of the CDR3 is 15 residues. Germline CDR1 is LGHDT and CDR2 is YNNKEL (reference sequence). Trimming pared 0 bases from V and 1 base from J, leaving 9 bases between. CDR3 DNA: TGTGCCAGCAGCCAAGATGAGAGGCCGAACACTGAAGCTTTCTTT. Its protein is CASSQDERPNTEAFF.

The chain carries TRBV6-5 and TRBJ2-7; D remains unclear. Germline V gene sequence: CDR1 MNHEY, CDR2 SVGAGI. Trimming shortened V by 2 bases and J by 3 bases, and 11 bases separated the two germline ends. This CDR3 is built from 14 residues. CDR3 loop: CASSYVLVGYEQYF. The CDR3 coding sequence is TGTGCCAGCAGTTACGTCCTAGTAGGCTACGAGCAGTACTTC.

The CDR3 is CASSPRTGRGMETQYF. The CDR3 DNA reads as TGTGCCAGCAGCCCCCGGACGGGCCGGGGAATGGAGACCCAGTACTTC. The V and J genes are TRBV7-2 and TRBJ2-5, with D tentatively TRBD2 (5 bases). V lost 5 bases and J lost 5, with 21 bases in between. Germline-derived CDR1 and CDR2 are SGHTA and FQGNSA. The CDR3 is 16 amino acids.

Many counts were recorded for this clonotype. CDR3 in amino acids: CASSRTSGSGYEQYF. In DNA form, the CDR3 reads TGCGCCAGCAGCCGAACAAGCGGGAGTGGGTACGAGCAGTACTTC. The rearrangement uses TRBV5-1 and TRBJ2-7, with 8 bases identical to TRBD2. The V gene end was trimmed by 4 bases and the J gene end by 4 bases; junction bases not matched to a gene: 10. The CDR3 has 15 residues. Per the germline V gene, CDR1 is SGHRS and CDR2 is YFSETQ.

This clonotype turned up a few times. The CDR3 sequence is CASSGMRQGLDEQFF. Written as DNA, the CDR3 is TGTGCCAGCAGTGGGATGCGACAGGGTCTCGATGAGCAGTTCTTC. The rearrangement uses TRBV6-1 and TRBJ2-1, with 7 bases lining up with TRBD1. CDR1 and CDR2 (germline): MNHNS, SASEGT. The CDR3 consists of 15 residues. V gave up 4 bases and J gave up 8 bases; unmatched junction bases: 11.

This clonotype appeared a few times. The V call is TRBV9, the J call TRBJ2-3; weak D call: TRBD2 (7 bases). The V and J ends lost 5 bases and 0 bases respectively, with 13 bases between them. The CDR3 has 15 amino acids. Germline loops: CDR1 SGDLS, CDR2 YYNGEE. The CDR3 reads CASRGGRGSTDTQYF. The CDR3 coding sequence is TGTGCCAGCAGGGGGGGGCGCGGGAGCACAGATACGCAGTATTTT.

This clonotype was recorded many times. The rearrangement uses TRBV11-2 and TRBJ1-1; no clear D. Germline values: CDR1 SGHAT, CDR2 FQNNGV. The CDR3 runs to 17 residues. The V end lost 6 bases, the J end lost 1 base, and 21 bases lay between the germline ends. CDR3 amino acids: CASRDTTVGGANTEAFF. In nucleotides, the CDR3 is TGTGCCAGCAGAGATACAACTGTAGGTGGCGCGAACACTGAAGCTTTCTTT.

This clonotype appeared many times. V usage is TRBV20-1 and J usage is TRBJ2-3, with D hard to call. Germline values: CDR1 DFQATT, CDR2 SNEGSKA (reference sequence). The V gene lost 2 bases and the J gene lost 0 bases, with 12 bases spanning the gap. This CDR3 spans 15 amino acids. CDR3 in amino acids: CSARQAGRSTDTQYF. CDR3 nucleotides: TGCAGTGCTAGACAGGCAGGTAGAAGCACAGATACGCAGTATTTT.

This clonotype was seen repeatedly, ten times or more. The V gene is TRBV6-2 or TRBV6-3, the J gene TRBJ2-7, with 10 bases fitting TRBD2. The germline V gene has CDR1 MNHEY and CDR2 SVGEGT. Trimming cost V 5 bases and J 4 bases; bases outside gene matches: 5. There are 14 residues in the CDR3. The CDR3 DNA is TGTGCCAGCAGTGCCGGGACTAGCGCTTACGAGCAGTACTTC. Translating gives CASSAGTSAYEQYF.

V and J are TRBV21-1 and TRBJ2-7; the table's D call, TRBD2, has no DNA check behind it. TRBV21-1 is flagged as a pseudogene. The CDR3 loop spans 17 amino acids. The CDR3 region is CASSKGAVPEESYEQYF. DNA for the CDR3: TGTGCCAGCAGCAAAGGGGCCGTGCCGGAGGAGTCCTACGAGCAGTACTTC.